The 9 T cell receptor beta chains below were found in one sample sequenced in a study of shared T cell receptors in the human thymus (dated by TCRdb to the early 2020s). The protocol used for the library was the immunoSEQ multiplex PCR assay. TCRdb took this table from immuneACCESS and kept in-frame rearrangements with V and J called. Such tables lack part of the clones; where checked against another copy, unresolved V genes explain under half of the gap, and the rest is unexplained. The table for this sample lists about 660,000 clones; 88% of them were counted only once. The ten largest account for 0.008% to 0.011% of the sample. These data were also filed under a second study, of human thymus T cells.

Sequenced: thymocytes. The receptor set was obtained from a boy younger than two with a congenital heart defect. Donor details come from another sample of the same person, matched by shared clones.

This clone was counted once. V is TRBV6-1 and J is TRBJ2-5; D is perhaps TRBD1 (5 bases). Trimming stripped 0 bases from V and 2 bases from J, with 19 bases between. Germline loops: CDR1 MNHNS, CDR2 SASEGT. The CDR3 covers 18 residues. The CDR3 region has the DNA TGTGCCAGCAGTGAAGCGCGATACCGCAGGGCGTGGCAAGAGACCCAGTACTTC. Protein product: CASSEARYRRAWQETQYF.

The genes are TRBV2 and TRBJ2-7, with 8 bases lining up with TRBD1. V trimming: 3 bases; J trimming: 9 bases; junction bases outside the gene matches: 13. Germline loops: CDR1 SNHLY, CDR2 FYNNEI. The CDR3 spans 15 residues. Written as DNA, the CDR3 is TGTGCCAGCAGTGAGGGCAGGGGGCGGATGGGAGGGCAGTACTTC. Its translation: CASSEGRGRMGGQYF.

The chain employs TRBV11-3 and TRBJ2-7; D call uncertain. The V end was cut by 6 bases, the J end by 2 bases, with 14 bases between. Germline V gene sequence: CDR1 SGHNT, CDR2 YENEEA. CDR3 length: 14 amino acids. This CDR3 reads CASSTFDGAYEQYF. As DNA, the CDR3 is TGTGCCAGCAGTACATTCGACGGAGCCTACGAGCAGTACTTC.

The gene calls are TRBV15 and TRBJ1-1, with 11 nucleotides matching TRBD1. J was trimmed by 4 bases and V by 5 bases; bases with no gene match: 6. Germline V gene data show CDR1 as LNHNV and CDR2 as YYDKDF (reference sequence). This CDR3 is 15 amino acids long. The CDR3 DNA follows: TGTGCCACCAGCGGCCGGGACAGGGGGATCACTGAAGCTTTCTTT. Translating gives CATSGRDRGITEAFF.

This chain links TRBV14 with TRBJ2-7; TRBD2 might be the D (5 bases). This CDR3 region has 16 residues. Germline CDR1 reads SGHDN; CDR2 reads FVKESK. V lost 1 base and J 0 bases, leaving 13 bases between the germline ends. In DNA form, the CDR3 reads TGTGCCAGCAGCCAAGTACCGGGGTACTTCTCCTACGAGCAGTACTTC. Its translation is CASSQVPGYFSYEQYF. Filled out from reference TRBV14 and TRBJ2-7, the complete variable domain reads EAGVTQFPSHSVIEKGQTVTLRCDPISGHDNLYWYRRVMGKEIKFLLHFVKESKQDESGMPNNRFLAERTGGTYSTLKVQPAELEDSGVYFCASSQVPGYFSYEQYFGPGTRLTVT.

This clone was counted a single time. V gene TRBV10-1 combines with J gene TRBJ2-4, with 7 bases matching TRBD2. From germline, CDR1 is WNHNN and CDR2 SYGVQD (reference sequence). The CDR3 is made up of 16 amino acids. The V and J ends lost 6 bases and 6 bases, in that order; junction bases with no gene match: 14. CDR3 in DNA: TGCGCCAGCAGGAGGGAGGGTCCGGGACTACTAAACATTCAGTACTTC. Protein product: CASRREGPGLLNIQYF.

This rearrangement joins TRBV4-3 to TRBJ2-7, with D perhaps TRBD2 (6 bases). This CDR3 contains 15 residues. The V end lost 1 base, the J end lost 0 bases, and 10 bases lay between the germline ends. Germline V gene lookup returns CDR1 LGHNA and CDR2 YSLEER. CDR3 coding DNA: TGCGCCAGCAGCCAAGGGACTACGGTCTCCTACGAGCAGTACTTC. This codes for CASSQGTTVSYEQYF.

Notes on this clone: The sample contains more than one DNA sequence encoding this CDR3. The chain carries TRBV27 and TRBJ2-5, with a weak D call TRBD1 (5 bases). Germline CDR1 and CDR2: MNHEY and SMNVEV (reference sequence). The CDR3 length is 14 residues. V dropped 5 bases and J dropped 1 base, with 11 bases sitting between them. For the CDR3, the DNA is TGTGCCAGCAGTCTTATCGACAGCCAAGAGACCCAGTACTTC. This gives the protein CASSLIDSQETQYF.

The V gene is TRBV14, the J gene TRBJ2-7, with D unresolved. The germline V and J ends were trimmed by 0 bases and 5 bases, with 5 bases remaining between them. CDR1 is SGHDN, CDR2 FVKESK, per germline. This CDR3 spans 12 amino acids. The CDR3: CASSQEAHEQYF. CDR3 nucleotide sequence: TGTGCCAGCAGCCAAGAGGCCCACGAGCAGTACTTC.